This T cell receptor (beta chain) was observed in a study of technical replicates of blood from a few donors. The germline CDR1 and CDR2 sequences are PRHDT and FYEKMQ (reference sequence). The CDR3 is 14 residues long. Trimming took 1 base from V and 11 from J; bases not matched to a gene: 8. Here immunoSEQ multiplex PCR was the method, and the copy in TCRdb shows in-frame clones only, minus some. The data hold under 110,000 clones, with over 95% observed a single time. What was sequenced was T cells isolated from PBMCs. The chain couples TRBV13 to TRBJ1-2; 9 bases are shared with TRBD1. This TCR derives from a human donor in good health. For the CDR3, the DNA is TGTGCCAGCAGCTTAGACAGGGGGCGTCGTTCGTACACCTTC. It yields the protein CASSLDRGRRSYTF.